Sequencing of this T cell receptor beta chain was carried out in a study of blood T cell repertoires in COVID-19. Study context: Acute and convalescent COVID-19 specimens originated in the United States, Italy and Spain. PBMCs, B-cell-depleted T cells, or T cells provided the cDNA or gDNA that made up the material.

As handled by the study authors: Scientists estimated how many nucleated cells there were by amplifying reference gene primers. Data came from immunoSEQ multiplex PCR; TCRdb stores just in-frame clones and leaves some out. Clone size and V and J calls were adopted from that table, with D and trimming inferred from the DNA. The repertoire holds roughly 110,000 clones, with around 88% as singletons. This CDR3 has 16 amino acids. Trimming pared 5 bases from V and 10 bases from J, leaving 26 bases between. Germline V CDR1 and CDR2: MNHEY, SVGEGT. The sequence derives from a human donor with acute or convalescent COVID-19. The donor label of this sample is uncertain. Sequenced input: peripheral blood. The gene calls are TRBV6-2 or TRBV6-3 and TRBJ1-1; possible D gene TRBD1, 5 bases. The CDR3 loop reads CASSLLRAPGLESAFF. CDR3 DNA: TGTGCCAGCAGTCTGCTCAGGGCCCCCGGGCTCGAATCAGCTTTCTTT.